These 28 T cell receptor beta chains originate from one sample sequenced in a study of CD8+ T cells in alopecia areata. RNA extraction was followed by reverse transcription into cDNA, which acted as the sequencing template. Here immunoSEQ multiplex PCR was the method, and the copy in TCRdb shows in-frame clones only, minus some. This table has 90,000 to 130,000 clones, 59% appearing once. The specimen sequenced was CD8+ T cells sorted from blood. These receptors were collected from a human donor in good health.

The chain uses TRBV15 and TRBJ2-1; no firm D call. Germline V gene sequence: CDR1 LNHNV, CDR2 YYDKDF (reference sequence). CDR3 length: 13 residues. Trimming cost V 3 bases and J 3 bases, with 6 bases left between them. CDR3 nucleotides: TGTGCCACCAGCAGTTTGGACTACAATGAGCAGTTCTTC. Amino acid sequence: CATSSLDYNEQFF.

Regarding this clone: Other DNA sequences in this specimen translate into the identical CDR3. V is TRBV5-6 and J is TRBJ2-7, with 10 nucleotides matching TRBD1. V lost 0 bases, J lost 3 bases, and 0 bases stayed unmatched. The V gene's germline CDR1 is SGHDT and CDR2 YYEEEE. This CDR3 has 14 amino acids. The DNA for the CDR3 is TGTGCCAGCAGCTTGGGGACAGGGGGCTACGAGCAGTACTTC. This gives the protein CASSLGTGGYEQYF.

V usage is TRBV9 and J usage is TRBJ2-1; either TRBD1 or TRBD2 may fit D (5 bases each). Germline V CDR1 and CDR2: SGDLS, YYNGEE. This CDR3 has 16 residues. Trimming stripped 4 bases from V and 5 bases from J, with 19 bases between. Written as DNA, the CDR3 is TGTGCCAGCAGCCCCACCGGGACCGGAGGCCACAATGAGCAGTTCTTC. Translation: CASSPTGTGGHNEQFF. Full variable domain (outside the CDR3, taken from reference TRBV9 and TRBJ2-1): DSGVTQTPKHLITATGQRVTLRCSPRSGDLSVYWYQQSLDQGLQFLIQYYNGEERAKGNILERFSAQQFPDLHSELNLSSLELGDSALYFCASSPTGTGGHNEQFFGPGTRLTVL.

This clone was picked up a small number of times. This chain uses TRBV29-1 with TRBJ1-1; D is ambiguous. The CDR3 runs to 14 residues. Germline V lookup: CDR1 SQVTM, CDR2 ANQGSEA. The V end lost 1 base, the J end lost 1 base, and 10 bases lay between the germline ends. CDR3 DNA sequence: TGCAGCGTTGAAGGTATAGGACGGAACACTGAAGCTTTCTTT. This codes for CSVEGIGRNTEAFF.

V and J are TRBV27 and TRBJ2-2; no definite D call. The V end was cut by 2 bases, the J end by 2 bases, with 0 bases between. This CDR3 contains 12 residues. The germline V gene encodes CDR1 MNHEY and CDR2 SMNVEV (reference sequence). In DNA form, the CDR3 reads TGTGCCAGCAGTTTAAACACCGGGGAGCTGTTTTTT. It encodes CASSLNTGELFF.

V gene TRBV5-1 combines with J gene TRBJ2-2; D is uncertain. Deletions cut 0 bases from V and 0 bases from J, with 12 bases between. Germline assignment: CDR1 SGHRS and CDR2 YFSETQ. This CDR3 contains 17 residues. The CDR3 region has the DNA TGCGCCAGCAGCTTGGCAGAGACGATCGCGAACACCGGGGAGCTGTTTTTT. Protein: CASSLAETIANTGELFF. Filled out from reference TRBV5-1 and TRBJ2-2, the complete variable domain reads KAGVTQTPRYLIKTRGQQVTLSCSPISGHRSVSWYQQTPGQGLQFLFEYFSETQRNKGNFPGRFSGRQFSNSRSEMNVSTLELGDSALYLCASSLAETIANTGELFFGEGSRLTVL.

This chain joins TRBV30 and TRBJ2-7; TRBD1 is a possible D gene (5 bases). This CDR3 comprises 12 residues. Trimming shortened V by 0 bases and J by 5 bases, and 8 bases separated the two germline ends. Germline V lookup: CDR1 GTSNPN, CDR2 SVGIG (reference sequence). The CDR3 loop is CAWSVGVDEQYF. CDR3 nucleotides: TGTGCCTGGAGTGTAGGGGTGGACGAGCAGTACTTC.

The CDR3 sequence: CASRDLTLRHSPLHF. The DNA for the CDR3 is TGTGCCAGCAGAGATCTCACTCTCCGTCATTCACCCCTCCACTTT. This chain uses TRBV28 with TRBJ1-6; D not certain. The germline V and J ends were trimmed by 6 bases and 8 bases, with 17 bases remaining between them. Germline V gene data show CDR1 as MDHEN and CDR2 as SYDVKM. The CDR3 is 15 amino acids.

The chain couples TRBV6-1 to TRBJ1-5; no clear D gene. The length of the CDR3 is 14 residues. Trimming cost V 4 bases and J 3 bases, with 10 bases left between them. CDR1 is MNHNS, CDR2 SASEGT, per germline. CDR3 protein: CASSARAYNQPQHF. The CDR3 coding sequence is TGTGCCAGCAGTGCCCGGGCCTACAATCAGCCCCAGCATTTT.

The rearrangement links TRBV5-6 to TRBJ2-7; 8 bases align to TRBD1. CDR1 and CDR2 (germline): SGHDT, YYEEEE. V was clipped by 4 bases and J by 3 bases; unmatched bases: 3. The CDR3 is made up of 13 amino acids. DNA of the CDR3: TGTGCCAGCAGCGGCGGGACAGGCTACGAGCAGTACTTC. It specifies CASSGGTGYEQYF.

V is TRBV11-2 and J is TRBJ2-7; the D is unclear. There are 13 residues in the CDR3. Germline V lookup: CDR1 SGHAT, CDR2 FQNNGV. The germline V and J ends were trimmed by 7 bases and 5 bases, with 15 bases remaining between them. CDR3 protein: CASTPRARHEQYF. In DNA form, the CDR3 reads TGTGCCAGCACCCCTAGAGCCCGCCACGAGCAGTACTTC.

There are a few counts of this clone. The rearrangement links TRBV4-3 to TRBJ2-6; 7 nucleotides agree with TRBD1. The J segment lost 4 bases and the V segment lost 3 bases, leaving 6 bases of the junction unmatched. Per the germline V gene, CDR1 is LGHNA and CDR2 is YSLEER. The CDR3 totals 16 residues. The CDR3 coding sequence is TGCGCCAGCAGCCAGGAAACAGGGGCCGGGGCCAACGTCCTGACTTTC. Its protein product is CASSQETGAGANVLTF.

The genes are TRBV30 and TRBJ2-7, with TRBD1 identical over 7 bases. There are 13 residues in the CDR3. Per the germline V gene, CDR1 is GTSNPN and CDR2 is SVGIG (reference sequence). The junction had 10 bases not matched to a gene; V was cut back by 4 bases and J by 7 bases. The CDR3 protein is CAWTGTALWEQYF. CDR3 nucleotides: TGTGCCTGGACCGGGACAGCACTATGGGAGCAGTACTTC.

The gene calls are TRBV7-8 and TRBJ2-5; 7 nucleotides align to TRBD2. The V segment lost 2 bases and the J segment 5 bases; nucleotides outside the gene matches: 11. The CDR3 contains 16 residues. CDR1 and CDR2 (germline): SGHVS, FQNEAQ. CDR3 sequence: CASSLISGGGYETQYF. CDR3 coding DNA: TGTGCCAGCAGCTTAATTTCGGGAGGAGGTTATGAGACCCAGTACTTC.

With respect to this clone: Additional DNA sequences in this sample encode the identical CDR3. This chain links TRBV29-1 with TRBJ1-2; 8 bases are a match to TRBD1. CDR1 SQVTM and CDR2 ANQGSEA come from the germline V gene. This CDR3 spans 13 amino acids. Trimming cost V 6 bases and J 4 bases; bases outside gene matches: 7. The CDR3 DNA reads TGCAGCGTAGAGACAGGGGAGAGCTATGGCTACACCTTC. Encoded protein: CSVETGESYGYTF. Supplemented by reference TRBV29-1 and TRBJ1-2, the full variable domain reads SAVISQKPSRDICQRGTSLTIQCQVDSQVTMMFWYRQQPGQSLTLIATANQGSEATYESGFVIDKFPISRPNLTFSTLTVSNMSPEDSSIYLCSVETGESYGYTFGSGTRLTVV.

This clone was found once. This sequence joins TRBV5-6 and TRBJ2-3; D gene unclear. The V end was cut by 2 bases, the J end by 2 bases, with 12 bases between. The CDR3 has 15 amino acids. Germline CDR1 reads SGHDT; CDR2 reads YYEEEE. CDR3 protein: CASSFIRRTTDTQYF. The DNA for the CDR3 is TGTGCCAGCAGCTTTATAAGGCGCACCACAGATACGCAGTATTTT. Full variable domain (rest looked up from reference TRBV5-6 and TRBJ2-3): DAGVTQSPTHLIKTRGQQVTLRCSPKSGHDTVSWYQQALGQGPQFIFQYYEEEERQRGNFPDRFSGHQFPNYSSELNVNALLLGDSALYLCASSFIRRTTDTQYFGPGTRLTVL.

The J gene is TRBJ2-7, the V gene TRBV7-2; the match to TRBD2 covers 7 bases. In germline, CDR1 is SGHTA, CDR2 FQGNSA. The CDR3 spans 17 residues. Trimming cost V 2 bases and J 4 bases; bases outside gene matches: 14. The CDR3 DNA reads TGTGCCAGCAGCTTAATACCGTCGGGACTACAACAATACGAGCAGTACTTC. It yields the protein CASSLIPSGLQQYEQYF.

CDR3 coding DNA: TGTGCCAGCAGTTTGTACACCTCCGGGGCCTACGAGCAGTACTTC. Amino acids: CASSLYTSGAYEQYF. The chain uses TRBV28 and TRBJ2-7, with TRBD2 as a possible D gene (5 bases). The CDR3 is 15 amino acids. Germline assignment: CDR1 MDHEN and CDR2 SYDVKM. Trimming removed 3 bases from V and 2 bases from J, with 14 bases in between. The variable domain in full, completed from reference TRBV28 and TRBJ2-7, reads DVKVTQSSRYLVKRTGEKVFLECVQDMDHENMFWYRQDPGLGLRLIYFSYDVKMKEKGDIPEGYSVSREKKERFSLILESASTNQTSMYLCASSLYTSGAYEQYFGPGTRLTVT.

The chain uses TRBV27 and TRBJ2-1, with 7 bases fitting TRBD1. V was clipped by 6 bases and J by 0 bases; unmatched bases: 5. CDR1 and CDR2 (germline): MNHEY, SMNVEV (reference sequence). This CDR3 has 15 residues. The CDR3 spells CASSSDRVSYNEQFF. CDR3 coding DNA: TGTGCCAGCAGCTCTGACAGGGTCTCCTACAATGAGCAGTTCTTC.

The chain carries TRBV6-5 and TRBJ2-5, with TRBD2 matching over 10 bases. From germline, CDR1 is MNHEY and CDR2 SVGAGI. The CDR3 extends over 13 amino acids. Trimming at V came to 9 bases and at J to 5 bases, leaving 6 bases not matched to a gene. The CDR3 spells CARERGGPETQYF. CDR3 DNA sequence: TGTGCCAGGGAGCGGGGGGGCCCCGAGACCCAGTACTTC.

This clone was seen a single time. The V gene is TRBV27, the J gene TRBJ2-2; 10 bases agree with TRBD2. CDR1 and CDR2 (germline): MNHEY, SMNVEV (reference sequence). The J segment lost 5 bases and the V segment lost 5 bases, leaving 5 bases of the junction unmatched. This CDR3 spans 15 amino acids. DNA for the CDR3: TGTGCCAGCAGTATACTAGCGGGACCGACCGGGGAGCTGTTTTTT. Protein product: CASSILAGPTGELFF.

The chain carries TRBV2 and TRBJ2-7; 9 nucleotides match TRBD1. Germline CDR1 reads SNHLY; CDR2 reads FYNNEI. The CDR3 contains 14 residues. Trimming took 8 bases from V and 3 from J; bases not matched to a gene: 8. The CDR3 DNA reads TGTGCCAGCCTGCGTAAGGACAGGGGCTACGAGCAGTACTTC. Encoded protein: CASLRKDRGYEQYF.

The rearrangement uses TRBV23-1 and TRBJ1-6, with D unclear. TRBV23-1 is an ORF, and what it does is uncertain. V gave up 5 bases and J gave up 10 bases, with 21 bases separating them. The CDR3 contains 16 residues. CDR3 sequence: CASSKGWVRGRSPLHF. CDR3 bases: TGCGCCAGCAGTAAGGGATGGGTCCGAGGGAGATCACCCCTCCACTTT.

The chain employs TRBV6-5 and TRBJ2-5; D may correspond to TRBD1 or TRBD2 (5 bases each). V was shortened by 2 bases and J by 6 bases, with 10 bases between the two germline ends. The CDR3 runs to 13 residues. Germline CDR1 is MNHEY and CDR2 is SVGAGI. CDR3 nucleotides: TGTGCCAGCAGTTACGGTGAGGGGAAGACCCAGTACTTC. Translated, it gives CASSYGEGKTQYF.

This clone was recorded only once. The CDR3 DNA follows: TGTGCCAGCAGCTTAGCAGGCAGCCACTCTGGGGCCAACGTCCTGACTTTC. Amino acid sequence: CASSLAGSHSGANVLTF. V gene TRBV7-6 combines with J gene TRBJ2-6; D is undetermined. The V end was cut by 0 bases, the J end by 0 bases, with 9 bases between. Looked up from germline, CDR1 is SGHVS and CDR2 is FNYEAQ. There are 17 residues in the CDR3.

The chain couples TRBV15 to TRBJ2-7; D might be TRBD1 (6 bases). Germline CDR1 reads LNHNV; CDR2 reads YYDKDF (reference sequence). Between the trimmed V and J ends, which lost 1 base and 2 bases, there was a span of 9 bases. The CDR3 is made up of 14 amino acids. DNA of the CDR3: TGTGCCACCAGCAGAGGTACAGGGCCCTACGAGCAGTACTTC. The encoded protein is CATSRGTGPYEQYF.

The DNA of the CDR3 is TGTGCCAGCAGTTTGAGGACAGCGAGTTCACCCCTCCACTTT. Translated, it gives CASSLRTASSPLHF. The genes are TRBV27 and TRBJ1-6; D is perhaps TRBD1 (6 bases). Per the germline V gene, CDR1 is MNHEY and CDR2 is SMNVEV (reference sequence). Trimming shortened V by 3 bases and J by 9 bases, and 12 bases separated the two germline ends. CDR3 size: 14 residues.

This clone was found a few times. V and J are TRBV6-6 and TRBJ2-7; D gene unclear. Per germline, CDR1 MNHNY and CDR2 SVGAGI (reference sequence). The CDR3 consists of 13 residues. The germline V and J ends were trimmed by 0 bases and 9 bases, with 12 bases remaining between them. This CDR3 is CASSYSLPGAQYF. The CDR3 DNA sequence: TGTGCCAGCAGTTACTCGTTACCCGGTGCGCAGTACTTC.